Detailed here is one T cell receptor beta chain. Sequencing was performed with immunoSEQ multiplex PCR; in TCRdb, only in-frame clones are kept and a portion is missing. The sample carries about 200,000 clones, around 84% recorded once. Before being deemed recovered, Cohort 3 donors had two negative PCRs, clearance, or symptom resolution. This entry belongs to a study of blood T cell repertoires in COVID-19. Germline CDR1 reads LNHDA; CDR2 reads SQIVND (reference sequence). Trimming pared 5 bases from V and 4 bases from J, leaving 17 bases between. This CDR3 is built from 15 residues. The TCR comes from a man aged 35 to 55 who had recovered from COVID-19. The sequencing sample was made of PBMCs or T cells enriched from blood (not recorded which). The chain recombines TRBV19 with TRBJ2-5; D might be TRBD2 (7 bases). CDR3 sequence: CASSPGGGAGETQYF. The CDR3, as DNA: TGTGCCAGTAGTCCTGGGGGGGGCGCGGGAGAGACCCAGTACTTC. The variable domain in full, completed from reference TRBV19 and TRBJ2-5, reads DGGITQSPKYLFRKEGQNVTLSCEQNLNHDAMYWYRQDPGQGLRLIYYSQIVNDFQKGDIAEGYSVSREKKESFPLTVTSAQKNPTAFYLCASSPGGGAGETQYFGPGTRLLVL.